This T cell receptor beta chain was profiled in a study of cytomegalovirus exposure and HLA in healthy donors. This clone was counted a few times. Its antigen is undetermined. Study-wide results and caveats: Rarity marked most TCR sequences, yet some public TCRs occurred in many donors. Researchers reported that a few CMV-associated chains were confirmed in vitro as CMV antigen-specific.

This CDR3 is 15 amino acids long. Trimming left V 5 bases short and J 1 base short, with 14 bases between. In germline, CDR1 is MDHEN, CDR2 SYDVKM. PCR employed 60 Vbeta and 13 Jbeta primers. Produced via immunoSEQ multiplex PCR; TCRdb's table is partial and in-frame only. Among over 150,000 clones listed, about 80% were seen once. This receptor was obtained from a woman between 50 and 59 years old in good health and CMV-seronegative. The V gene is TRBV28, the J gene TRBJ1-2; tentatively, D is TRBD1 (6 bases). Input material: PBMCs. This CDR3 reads CASSTSGVDNYGYTF. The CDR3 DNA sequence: TGTGCCAGCAGTACGTCAGGGGTCGATAACTATGGCTACACCTTC.